This T cell receptor beta chain is from a study of cytomegalovirus exposure and HLA in healthy donors (dated by TCRdb to 2016 to 2017). With regard to the full study: An earlier analysis of some 500 of the donors reported approximately 290 Gb of sequence data and some 120 million unique TCR beta sequences from some 180 million T cells. Roughly 300 gigabases of sequencing data and approximately 80 million unique TCR sequences were included in an early release covering about 700 HLA-typed donors. Of the roughly 400 genotyped donors, 65% to 90% were placed in the genetic ancestry cluster associated with self-reported Caucasian donors. The study aimed to test whether signatures of past pathogen exposure could be identified by cataloging public T cell receptors. The study used immunosequencing to profile the T cell repertoires of 666 subjects and linked those repertoires to cytomegalovirus serostatus. In addition to the first cohort of 666 subjects, a separate validation cohort of 130 or so different subjects was used. To predict cytomegalovirus infection status, the study combined high-throughput TCR immunosequencing, statistical association of individual TCRs with disease status, and machine learning. In a later analysis, previously published TCR beta repertoires from fewer than 750 donors were re-analyzed and high-resolution HLA genotyping was added so that TCR occurrence patterns could be studied. The later analysis used no new phenotypic data to find candidate immune exposures, relying instead on TCR beta sequences and their occurrence across donors. To decide whether each TCR beta V gene segment behaved as functional or pseudogenic, an earlier analysis of some 580 of the donors relied on high-throughput TCR beta sequencing. Donor age, sex, ethnicity and CMV serostatus were compiled together with the repertoire data. A later genetic analysis used genome-wide SNP genotypes for about 55% of the 666 donors, treating that subset as a discovery cohort. All discovery cohort repertoires had been generated using a single sequencing platform. HLA typing covered class I and class II loci at four-digit resolution. Typing coverage varied by locus: about 620-630 donors for A, B, C, DRB1 and DQB1; approximately 560 for DQA1; about 600 for DPA1; more than 450 for DPB1. A handful of DR-DQ haplotypes were handled as single units for association and clustering because linkage in the cohort was strong. Among roughly 400 genotyped donors of the cohort, an average of 235,054 unique TCR beta nucleotide sequences were sequenced per donor, roughly 20% of them non-productive.

Points on this clone: Its cognate antigen has yet to be identified. No much larger clone exists at a distance of one base, and base qualities are not known.

Summary of the overall study and its limitations: A further reported finding was that TCR beta sequences accurately predicted the HLA-A and HLA-B alleles for most subjects in the first cohort. This cohort had only TCR beta chains sequenced, and the lack of alpha or paired-chain data limited which features could be detected. In a later analysis, HLA-associated TCR beta chains were found to be more clonally expanded and to have lower generation probabilities than equally common non-associated chains. In a later analysis, most CMV-associated TCR beta chains were found to appear HLA-restricted, with HLA associations seemingly driven largely by CMV exposure. Linkage disequilibrium might explain the correlated functional status among segregating V segments, but an unknown experimental factor could not be ruled out. A total of 164 TCR beta chains were listed by the study as associated with cytomegalovirus. Assigning TCR associations to individual alleles was difficult when HLA alleles, especially DR and DQ, strongly co-occurred. The authors suggested that the approach could potentially be extended to other disease states and immunological phenotypes. While some public TCRs were present in many individuals, most TCR sequences turned up only very rarely across donors. Compared with the roughly 700-donor mean, donors in an Asian-associated ancestry cluster had fewer N-insertions in productive TCRs, according to a later genetic analysis. In a later genetic analysis, a missense DCLRE1C variant was associated with V-gene and J-gene trimming of TCR beta chains, and the association was replicated in an independent cohort. The presence/absence analyses assumed that sequencing depth was roughly uniform across donors, and that assumption may not be true. The 87-base-pair reads could not distinguish some IMGT-functional V segments, including TRBV6-2 and TRBV6-3, so those segments were excluded. A few of the identified cytomegalovirus-associated TCR beta chains were confirmed in vitro to be specific for cytomegalovirus antigens. The earlier analysis of 587 of the donors excluded some 15 rarely observed V segments, including chromosome 9 orphons, because counts were too low. Several of the top co-occurrence clusters appeared to be linked to parvovirus B19, influenza, CMV and Epstein-Barr virus, according to a later analysis. The classifier was reported to diagnose cytomegalovirus status with high specificity and sensitivity in both the original cohort and the validation cohort. In a later analysis, the rate of TCR association differed among HLA loci, with DRB1 alleles having the most associated TCRs and HLA-C alleles having the fewest. Specific HLA alleles were associated with 18,000 or so TCR beta sequences at a false discovery rate of 0.05 in a later analysis. Because some donors lacked HLA typing at each locus, the association tests relied only on the typed subset. Broadly in line with IMGT annotations, most TCR beta V segments showed up in productive rearrangements about 87% or about 30% of the time in an earlier analysis of approximately 640 of the donors. A cluster of highly shared sequence variants was judged likely to be a technical artifact of the sequencing pipeline. CMV serostatus was the only immune exposure information available for the cohort.

The cohort comprised approximately 700 healthy bone marrow donors. All cohort members were sampled while nominally healthy, although unrecorded immune exposures were likely present. The donor was CMV seronegative and was included in the group of a few hundred seronegative cohort members. Every donor gave a peripheral blood sample, and the peripheral blood mononuclear cells from that sample were used for TCR beta sequencing. Genomic DNA was extracted from the blood cell samples with the Qiagen DNeasy Blood Extraction Kit. Library generation was performed with the immunoSEQ multiplex PCR assay. The multiplex PCR relied on a mix of 60 forward primers for TCR Vbeta segments and 13 reverse primers for TCR Jbeta segments. A multiplex PCR assay on genomic DNA amplified the CDR3 region of rearranged TCR beta genes. On the Illumina HiSeq System, the amplified TCR beta libraries were sequenced as 87-base-pair reads. The authors' pipeline ran thus. Across the roughly 600 repertoires, a later analysis counted approximately 83 million unique TCR beta chains, roughly 11 million of which were shared by at least two donors. Raw reads were error-corrected and collapsed into unique sequences with a nearest-neighbor algorithm that merged closely related sequences to remove PCR and sequencing errors. CDR3 sequences were aligned to IMGT reference sequences to assign V, D and J gene segments. For a sequence to be retained, a match of at least six nucleotides to both a V gene segment and a J gene segment was required. Rearrangements were classified as productive when the CDR3 lacked stop codons and remained in frame with V and J, and all other rearrangements were classified as non-productive. Following IMGT convention, CDR3 was defined as the stretch from the second conserved V-encoded cysteine to the conserved J-encoded phenylalanine. Sequences without an unambiguous match to a single V gene segment were excluded from the earlier analysis of 587 of the donors. An earlier analysis of some 500 of the donors classified V segments as functional when productive rearrangements were above 56.7% and as segregating when the standard deviation between donors was above 5%. A statistical classification framework was built for diagnosing cytomegalovirus status from the catalog of TCR beta chain sequences. V and J gene assignment, in a later analysis, came from comparing TCR nucleotide sequences with IMGT/GENE-DB human TR gene sequences. In a later analysis, CDR3 sequences and most-parsimonious VDJ recombination scenarios were assigned using the TCRdist pipeline. A later analysis defined each TCR beta chain by its CDR3 amino acid sequence plus V-gene family, and excluded reads lacking a unique V-gene family. As a way to deal with suspected cross-contamination and a sequencing artifact, a later analysis dropped 450 to 700 nucleotide sequences that were highly shared and had low generation probability. In a later analysis, a clonal expansion index was calculated for each public chain from normalized within-repertoire ranks of inferred template counts. Generation probabilities in a later analysis came from a VDJ recombination model fitted to out-of-frame rearrangements, and those results were checked against IGoR. In a later analysis, hypergeometric tests were used to score TCR-TCR, TCR-HLA and TCR-CMV co-occurrence, with a repertoire-size bias correction applied to TCR pairs. A later analysis estimated false discovery rates by permuting HLA or CMV assignments 20 times. In a later analysis, co-occurring TCRs were grouped using DBSCAN, and TCRdist sequence similarity was added for clustering within HLA-allele-positive subsets. For co-occurrence clustering, repertoires with fewer than 30,000 or more than 120,000 public chains were excluded, along with about five repertoires with anomalous nucleotide sharing. TCRdb retrieved this table from immuneACCESS and kept in-frame rearrangements only. Not all clones are present; in checked studies, unresolved V genes account for under half, and no reason is known for the remainder. V and J calls and clone size come straight from that table; D and trimming were deduced from the DNA. Here the sample has 150,000 to 160,000 clones; roughly 84% occur a single time. The ten largest clonotypes hold about 2.1% of the sample.

The germline V end is reduced by 1 base and the J end by 2 bases; junction bases left unmatched: 6. The CDR3 spans 16 residues, from the cysteine through the phenylalanine. The read is trimmed to its CDR3 DNA, 48 bases read in frame from base 1. The germline V gene (reference sequence) sets CDR1 to GTSNPN and CDR2 to SVGIG. The receptor chain draws on TRBV30 and TRBJ1-2; 11 middle bases align to TRBD1. This receptor was taken from a woman under 30 in good health and CMV-seronegative. Specimen: PBMCs. The encoded CDR3 is CAWSGIRTGGNYGYTF. The nucleotide sequence is TGTGCCTGGAGTGGAATCCGGACAGGGGGCAACTATGGCTACACCTTC.